This T cell receptor (beta chain) was documented in a study of cytomegalovirus exposure and HLA in healthy donors. As concerns this clone: Its antigen remains unknown.

The PCR used 60 Vbeta and 13 Jbeta primers. Clones were read by immunoSEQ multiplex PCR, and TCRdb kept only the in-frame ones, dropping some. The sample contains about 97,000 clones, approximately 72% of which appear only once. Points from the study as a whole: High sensitivity and specificity were reportedly achieved when the classifier diagnosed cytomegalovirus status. Analysis was performed later, and it showed HLA-associated TCR beta chains to be more clonally expanded than equally common others.

Sequencing was carried out using PBMCs. The sequence was collected from a woman aged 40 to 50 in good health and CMV-seronegative.

CDR3 DNA: TGTGCCAGCATAGCCGGGACAGGGGGGCACGAGCAGTACTTC. This codes for CASIAGTGGHEQYF. This chain connects TRBV6-5 to TRBJ2-7; 11 positions agree with TRBD1. Germline loops: CDR1 MNHEY, CDR2 SVGAGI. The V gene end was trimmed by 7 bases and the J gene end by 5 bases; junction bases not matched to a gene: 7. The CDR3 loop spans 14 amino acids.